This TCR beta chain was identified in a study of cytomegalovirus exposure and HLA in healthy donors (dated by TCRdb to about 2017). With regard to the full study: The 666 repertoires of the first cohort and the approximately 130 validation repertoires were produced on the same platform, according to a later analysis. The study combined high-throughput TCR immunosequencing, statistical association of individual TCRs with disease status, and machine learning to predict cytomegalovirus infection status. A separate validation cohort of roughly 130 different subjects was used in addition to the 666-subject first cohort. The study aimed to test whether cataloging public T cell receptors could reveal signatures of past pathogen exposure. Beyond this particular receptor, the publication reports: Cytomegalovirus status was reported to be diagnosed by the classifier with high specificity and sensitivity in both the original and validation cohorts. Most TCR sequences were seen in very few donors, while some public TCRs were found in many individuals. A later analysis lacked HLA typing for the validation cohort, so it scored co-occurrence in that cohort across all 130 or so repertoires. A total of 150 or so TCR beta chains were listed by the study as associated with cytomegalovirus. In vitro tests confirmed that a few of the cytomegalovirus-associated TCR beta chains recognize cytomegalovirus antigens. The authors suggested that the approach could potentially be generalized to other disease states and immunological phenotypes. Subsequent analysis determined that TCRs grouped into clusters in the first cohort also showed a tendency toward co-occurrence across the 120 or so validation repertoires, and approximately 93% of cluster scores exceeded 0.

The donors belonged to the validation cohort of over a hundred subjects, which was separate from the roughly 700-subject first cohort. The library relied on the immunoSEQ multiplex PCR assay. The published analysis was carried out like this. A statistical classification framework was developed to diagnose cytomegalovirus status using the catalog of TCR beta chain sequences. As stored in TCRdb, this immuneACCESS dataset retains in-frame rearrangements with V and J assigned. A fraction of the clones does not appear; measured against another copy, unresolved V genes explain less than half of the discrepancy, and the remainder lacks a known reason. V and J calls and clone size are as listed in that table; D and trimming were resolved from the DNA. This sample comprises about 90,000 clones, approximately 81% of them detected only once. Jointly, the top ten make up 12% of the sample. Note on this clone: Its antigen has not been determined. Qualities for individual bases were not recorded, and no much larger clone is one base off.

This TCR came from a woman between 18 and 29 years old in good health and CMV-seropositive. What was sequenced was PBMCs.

The CDR3 reads CASSLGPGDSYGYTF. The DNA sequence is as follows: TGCGCCAGCAGCCTGGGGCCAGGGGATTCCTATGGCTACACCTTC. The chain is assembled from TRBV4-1 and TRBJ1-2; a tentative D call is TRBD1 (6 bases match). V sheds 4 bases and J sheds 4 bases, leaving 16 bases between their ends. From cysteine to phenylalanine, the CDR3 is 15 amino acids long. Solely the CDR3 DNA is kept, with 45 bases framed from the first base. The germline V gene specifies MGHRA as CDR1 and YSYEKL as CDR2.